This passage covers 19 T cell receptor beta chains from one sample sequenced in a study of tumor-infiltrating lymphocytes in localized non-small cell lung cancer (dated by TCRdb to about 2021). Receptors were amplified or captured by the immunoSEQ multiplex PCR assay. Here the immuneACCESS table is served through TCRdb, limited to in-frame sequences with V and J called. Missing clones are a known gap in these copies; in checked studies unresolved V genes cover under half, and the rest lacks a known reason. This sample is represented by 9,500 to 10,000 clones; 60% to 80% of them were singletons. In total, the top ten clones hold roughly 20% of the sample. Input material: lung tumor tissue. All receptors come from a human donor with non-small cell lung cancer.

The chain couples TRBV6-6 to TRBJ1-5; D remains unclear. The length of the CDR3 is 13 residues. The germline V gene has CDR1 MNHNY and CDR2 SVGAGI (reference sequence). Between the trimmed V and J ends, which lost 4 bases and 5 bases, there was a span of 9 bases. The CDR3 sequence is CASSSYPDQPQHF. CDR3 DNA sequence: TGTGCCAGCAGTTCCTACCCTGATCAGCCCCAGCATTTT.

This chain links TRBV6-5 with TRBJ2-5; 11 nucleotides match TRBD2. The CDR3 covers 16 residues. Trimming removed 4 bases from V and 3 bases from J; junction bases left unmatched: 7. CDR1 is MNHEY, CDR2 SVGAGI, per germline. The CDR3: CASSFDLAGGEETQYF. In DNA, the CDR3 is TGTGCCAGCAGTTTCGATCTAGCGGGGGGTGAAGAGACCCAGTACTTC.

The gene calls are TRBV2 and TRBJ1-3; D is perhaps TRBD1 (6 bases). V was shortened by 6 bases and J by 0 bases, with 9 bases between the two germline ends. The CDR3 runs to 14 residues. CDR1 is SNHLY, CDR2 FYNNEI, per germline. CDR3 amino acids: CASRDRTSGNTIYF. CDR3 DNA sequence: TGTGCCAGCAGAGACAGGACCTCTGGAAACACCATATATTTT.

There are a few counts of this clone. The chain combines TRBV7-9 with TRBJ2-5, with a possible D match to TRBD1 (7 bases). The germline V and J ends were trimmed by 8 bases and 2 bases, with 12 bases remaining between them. The germline CDR1 and CDR2 sequences are SEHNR and FQNEAQ (reference sequence). The CDR3 is made up of 13 amino acids. CDR3 in DNA: TGTGCCAGCGGACTACAGGGGCAAGAGACCCAGTACTTC. Protein: CASGLQGQETQYF.

The chain has TRBV5-6 and TRBJ1-4, with TRBD1 identical over 7 bases. The CDR3 runs to 15 residues. The trim removed 4 bases at V and 5 bases at J, leaving 8 bases unmatched. Germline assignment: CDR1 SGHDT and CDR2 YYEEEE. The chain's CDR3 is CASSLGTAKNEKLFF. The CDR3 DNA is TGTGCCAGCAGCCTTGGGACAGCTAAAAATGAAAAACTGTTTTTT.

The chain is built from TRBV6-1 and TRBJ1-6; D is ambiguous. Germline values: CDR1 MNHNS, CDR2 SASEGT. This CDR3 is 9 amino acids long. Trimming left V 10 bases short and J 7 bases short, with 2 bases between. Written as DNA, the CDR3 is TGTGCCACCAATTCACCCCTCCACTTT. Translated, it gives CATNSPLHF.

This clone was recorded a few times. The chain carries TRBV6-6 and TRBJ1-4; 8 bases agree with TRBD1. Trimming cost V 2 bases and J 8 bases; bases outside gene matches: 7. Germline CDR1 reads MNHNY; CDR2 reads SVGAGI (reference sequence). The CDR3 sequence is 15 residues long. CDR3 sequence reads: CASSYPGQAKEKLFF. DNA for the CDR3: TGTGCCAGCAGTTACCCGGGACAGGCGAAAGAAAAACTGTTTTTT.

J is TRBJ1-2 and V is TRBV9; TRBD1 might be the D (5 bases). CDR1 is SGDLS and CDR2 is YYNGEE in the germline V gene. The germline V and J ends were trimmed by 5 bases and 5 bases, with 19 bases remaining between them. The CDR3 extends over 15 amino acids. The CDR3 nucleotides are TGTGCCAGCAGTGGGGCCCTTCTGGGCCTATATGGCTACACCTTC. Translated: CASSGALLGLYGYTF.

The chain combines TRBV10-2 with TRBJ2-2; D is possibly TRBD2 (7 bases). The V gene lost 11 bases and the J gene lost 2 bases, with 18 bases spanning the gap. Germline V gene data show CDR1 as WSHSY and CDR2 as SAAADI. The CDR3 runs 15 residues. The CDR3 DNA follows: TGCGCCTCCTCCGGGGGGCACATTAACACCGGGGAGCTGTTTTTT. Its translation: CASSGGHINTGELFF.

The genes are TRBV4-1 and TRBJ2-7, with 9 bases that match TRBD2. Germline V lookup: CDR1 MGHRA, CDR2 YSYEKL. The J segment lost 6 bases and the V segment lost 0 bases, leaving 15 bases of the junction unmatched. The CDR3 spans 18 residues. In DNA form, the CDR3 reads TGCGCCAGCAGCCAAGAGGGCGGGATAGCGGGGGTTCTTGCCGAGCAGTACTTC. It codes for CASSQEGGIAGVLAEQYF.

The chain is built from TRBV7-9 and TRBJ1-4; D is ambiguous. CDR3 size: 14 residues. The V end lost 4 bases, the J end lost 3 bases, and 9 bases lay between the germline ends. Germline V CDR1 and CDR2: SEHNR, FQNEAQ (reference sequence). This chain's CDR3 is CASSSDVPNEKLFF. As DNA, the CDR3 is TGTGCCAGCAGCTCGGACGTACCTAATGAAAAACTGTTTTTT.

Here the CDR3 DNA reads TGTGCCAGCAGTTATACGGGGCACTCTGGGGCCAACGTCCTGACTTTC. Protein: CASSYTGHSGANVLTF. J is TRBJ2-6 and V is TRBV6-5; the D call may be TRBD1 or TRBD2 (5 bases each). This CDR3 comprises 16 residues. Germline lookup yields CDR1 MNHEY and CDR2 SVGAGI. V was cut by 3 bases and J by 0 bases, with 9 bases left in between.

The chain joins TRBV5-6 to TRBJ2-3; tentative D call: TRBD2 (6 bases). Germline V gives CDR1 SGHDT, CDR2 YYEEEE. V was clipped by 2 bases and J by 6 bases, with 10 bases between them. The CDR3 runs to 13 residues. The CDR3 bases are TGTGCCAGCAGCTTCACTAGCTACGATACGCAGTATTTT. As protein: CASSFTSYDTQYF.

This clone is medium-sized in the sample. J is TRBJ2-1 and V is TRBV28, with unresolved D. The CDR3 extends over 15 amino acids. CDR1 is MDHEN, CDR2 SYDVKM, per germline. V lost 3 bases and J 0 bases, leaving 9 bases between the germline ends. CDR3 amino acids: CASSFVGNSYNEQFF. The CDR3 nucleotides read TGTGCCAGCAGTTTCGTCGGCAACTCCTACAATGAGCAGTTCTTC.

This sequence joins TRBV6-5 and TRBJ2-3; either TRBD1 or TRBD2 may supply D (5 bases each). The CDR3 has 14 residues. V lost 0 bases, J lost 6 bases, and 10 bases lay in between. Germline CDR1 is MNHEY and CDR2 is SVGAGI. The CDR3 bases are TGTGCCAGCAGTTACTCGGGACCTTCGGATACGCAGTATTTT. It yields the protein CASSYSGPSDTQYF.

This chain links TRBV7-9 with TRBJ1-1; 10 bases match TRBD1. This CDR3 is built from 14 residues. V lost 1 base, J lost 8 bases, and 4 bases stayed unmatched. Germline lookup yields CDR1 SEHNR and CDR2 FQNEAQ (reference sequence). CDR3 coding DNA: TGTGCCAGCAGCTTAGGACGGACAGGGGGGGAAGCTTTCTTT. As protein: CASSLGRTGGEAFF.

The rearrangement links TRBV7-6 to TRBJ1-2; D perhaps matches TRBD1 (5 bases). The CDR3 has 14 residues. Germline V lookup: CDR1 SGHVS, CDR2 FNYEAQ. The V and J ends lost 3 bases and 3 bases respectively, with 11 bases between them. CDR3 DNA: TGTGCCAGCAGCTTTGGGCAGGGTGACTATGGCTACACCTTC. Translation gives CASSFGQGDYGYTF.

The chain uses TRBV5-1 and TRBJ2-5, with 10 bases aligning to TRBD2. J lost 2 bases, V lost 4 bases, and 5 bases had no gene match. Germline assignment: CDR1 SGHRS and CDR2 YFSETQ. The CDR3 covers 15 residues. The CDR3 nucleotides read TGCGCCAGCAGCCCAGGGACTAGCGTACAAGAGACCCAGTACTTC. Encoded protein: CASSPGTSVQETQYF.

This chain connects TRBV4-1 to TRBJ1-5; D unclear. Trimming took off 1 base at V and 1 base at J, with 8 bases between the two ends. The CDR3 is 15 amino acids. The germline V gene has CDR1 MGHRA and CDR2 YSYEKL. The CDR3 bases are TGCGCCAGCAGCCAAGGGATCGCAAGCAATCAGCCCCAGCATTTT. This encodes CASSQGIASNQPQHF.